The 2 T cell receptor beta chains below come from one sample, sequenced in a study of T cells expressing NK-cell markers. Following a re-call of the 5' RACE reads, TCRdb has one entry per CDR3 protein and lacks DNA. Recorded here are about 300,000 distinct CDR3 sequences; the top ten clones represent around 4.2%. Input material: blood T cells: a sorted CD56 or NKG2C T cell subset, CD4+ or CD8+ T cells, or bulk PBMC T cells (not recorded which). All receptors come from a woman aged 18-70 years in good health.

The CDR3 is CASSSAGLQYEQYF. The V gene is TRBV12-3 or TRBV12-4, the J gene TRBJ2-7; absent DNA, TCRdb's TRBD2 call cannot be checked. CDR3 length equals 14 residues.

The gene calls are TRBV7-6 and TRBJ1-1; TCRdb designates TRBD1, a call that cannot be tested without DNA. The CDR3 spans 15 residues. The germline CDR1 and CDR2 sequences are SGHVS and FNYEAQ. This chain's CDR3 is CASSATDQGVTEAFF.